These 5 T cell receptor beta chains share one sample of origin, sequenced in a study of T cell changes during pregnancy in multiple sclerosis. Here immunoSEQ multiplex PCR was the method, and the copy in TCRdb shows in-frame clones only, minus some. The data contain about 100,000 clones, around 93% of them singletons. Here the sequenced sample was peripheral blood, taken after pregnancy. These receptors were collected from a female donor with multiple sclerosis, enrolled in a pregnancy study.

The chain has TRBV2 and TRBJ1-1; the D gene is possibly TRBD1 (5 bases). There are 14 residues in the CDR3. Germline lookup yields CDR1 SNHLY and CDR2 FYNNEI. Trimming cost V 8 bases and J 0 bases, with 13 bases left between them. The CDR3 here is CASRQGVMNTEAFF. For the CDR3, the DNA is TGTGCCAGCCGCCAGGGCGTAATGAACACTGAAGCTTTCTTT. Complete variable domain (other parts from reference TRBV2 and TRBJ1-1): EPEVTQTPSHQVTQMGQEVILRCVPISNHLYFYWYRQILGQKVEFLVSFYNNEISEKSEIFDDQFSVERPDGSNFTLKIRSTKLEDSAMYFCASRQGVMNTEAFFGQGTRLTVV.

This CDR3 is CAGHPSGANVLTF. In DNA form, the CDR3 reads TGCGCCGGACACCCGTCTGGGGCCAACGTCCTGACTTTC. The chain combines TRBV10-2 with TRBJ2-6, with D maybe TRBD1 (5 bases). The germline V gene has CDR1 WSHSY and CDR2 SAAADI. With 11 bases removed from V and 1 base from J, the gap between germline ends came to 9 bases. This CDR3 comprises 13 residues.

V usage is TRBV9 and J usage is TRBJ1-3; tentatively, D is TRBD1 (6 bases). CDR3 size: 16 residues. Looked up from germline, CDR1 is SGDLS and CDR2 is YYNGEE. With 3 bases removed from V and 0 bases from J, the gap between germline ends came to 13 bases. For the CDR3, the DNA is TGTGCCAGCAGCGGGGGACACGAACTCTCTGGAAACACCATATATTTT. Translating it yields CASSGGHELSGNTIYF.

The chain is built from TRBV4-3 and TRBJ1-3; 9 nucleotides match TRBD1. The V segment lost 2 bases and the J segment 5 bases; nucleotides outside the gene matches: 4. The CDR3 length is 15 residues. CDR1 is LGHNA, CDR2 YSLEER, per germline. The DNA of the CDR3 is TGCGCCAGCAGCCAACAAGGACAGGGGCGAAACACCATATATTTT. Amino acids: CASSQQGQGRNTIYF.

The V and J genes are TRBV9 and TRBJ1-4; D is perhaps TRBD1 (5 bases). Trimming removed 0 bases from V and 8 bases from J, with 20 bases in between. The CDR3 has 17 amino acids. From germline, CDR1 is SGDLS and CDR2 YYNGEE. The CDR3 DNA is TGTGCCAGCAGCGTAGAAGGACGGGGGGGGGTAGACGAAAAACTGTTTTTT. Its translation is CASSVEGRGGVDEKLFF.